This TCR beta chain was captured in a study of radiation and T cells in renal cell carcinoma (dated by TCRdb to 2018 to 2020). Background for the entire study: Samples came from a clinical trial, in which primary renal cell carcinomas received 15 Gy stereotactic body radiation therapy followed by nephrectomy 4 weeks later. A total of 4,016,671 unique CDR3 nucleotide sequences, encoding fewer than 3,000,000 unique CDR3 amino acid sequences, were found across all 50 or so samples. A total of 50 to 60 samples underwent TCR beta sequencing, made up of 25 or so tumors and about 27 peripheral blood samples.

Via the germline V gene, CDR1 is SGHTA and CDR2 FQGTGA. V is cut by 5 bases and J by 0 bases, and the space between the germline ends is 11 bases. From the cysteine up to the phenylalanine, the CDR3 has a length of 14 residues. Only the CDR3 DNA is retained, 42 bases long and in frame from the first base. To note about this clone: The specificity of this receptor is unknown. No qualities accompany the bases; no much larger clone lies one base away.

Findings and caveats that apply to the study as a whole: Dynamics of the blood repertoire were not tracked past 4 weeks after treatment. No pretreatment tumor biopsies were available, so the baseline intratumoral presence of clonotypes could not be determined. The single-armed trial design could not address effects of radiation dose or scheduling on the TCR repertoire. In blood, the top tumor clonotypes increased from baseline to 2 weeks after radiation and then shrank by 4 weeks, which suggests a temporary expansion of tumor-resident clones.

TCR beta libraries were generated from genomic DNA with the immunoSEQ kit, following the manufacturer's recommendations. To prepare libraries, a first multiplex PCR with proprietary primers was run, followed by a second PCR that added unique barcodes, and a bead cleanup was done after each round. Each sample batch included a kit-provided positive control reaction and a negative control reaction. The final libraries were assessed on an Agilent 4200 TapeStation D1000 ScreenTape, pooled by volume, and quantified by qPCR. Sequencing ran on an Illumina NextSeq500 with a MidOutput 150-cycle cartridge, using 156 Read1 and 15 Index1 cycles with kit custom primers. The pooled library was loaded at 0.75 to 1 pM with an approximately 21% PhiX control spike-in. Per the original workflow: Vendor-processed data were analyzed in R, and a clonotype was defined as all T cells sharing the same CDR3 nucleotide sequence. In the clone abundance analyses, frequencies were normalized to the 10,000 most abundant clones in each sample. Public T cell clones, which averaged fewer than five per sample, were removed prior to analysis. Tumor-enriched clonotypes and baseline blood-enriched clonotypes were defined as those with an abundance difference of at least 32-fold between compartments. Clonotypes expanded or contracted between blood time points were identified with a beta-binomial differential abundance model. Tumor-blood repertoire similarity was measured with the Baroni-Urbani and Buser coefficient, and groups were compared using two-tailed Wilcoxon tests in R. The table was pulled from immuneACCESS by TCRdb, which kept in-frame rearrangements only. Such tables lose some clones; where checked, under half of the loss comes from unresolved V genes, and the rest has no known cause. V and J calls and clone size are as listed in that table; D and trimming were resolved from the DNA. The sample table shows some 150,000 clones, and roughly 84% are seen once. The ten most abundant clones make up around 12% of the sample.

The time point label for this specimen denotes: baseline pretreatment blood. Taken with the paper, the label for treatment or condition translates to: 15 Gy SBRT to primary tumor, nephrectomy 4 weeks later. To follow tumor-enriched clonotypes, serial peripheral blood was collected from radiation-treated patients at baseline and at 2 weeks and 4 weeks after SBRT. Every patient's renal cell carcinoma showed clear cell pathology. Genomic DNA for TCR sequencing was prepared using the QIAamp DNA Blood Mini Kit (Qiagen). Samples were included in the analyses only if all quality control checks were passed.

Sequencing was performed on blood, taken from a patient whose treatment included radiotherapy and nephrectomy. The rearrangement joined TRBV7-3 to TRBJ2-7; the D gene cannot be named for sure. This TCR was recovered from a woman aged 45-60 years with renal cell carcinoma. The encoded CDR3 is CASSADRSSYEQYF. The DNA reads TGTGCCAGCAGCGCGGACCGGAGCTCCTACGAGCAGTACTTC.